This T cell receptor (beta chain) was captured by sequencing in a study of blood T cell repertoires in COVID-19. In the study overall: COVID-19 samples, acute and convalescent, were from the United States, Italy and Spain. In each case, the material was cDNA or gDNA derived from T cells, B-cell-depleted T cells, or PBMCs.

V trimming: 5 bases; J trimming: 4 bases; junction bases outside the gene matches: 5. This CDR3 has 14 residues. CDR1 is MNHNY and CDR2 is SVGAGI in the germline V gene (reference sequence). How the authors handled the data: Scientists estimated how many nucleated cells there were by amplifying reference gene primers. TCRdb keeps only in-frame clones here, not all; method: immunoSEQ multiplex PCR. The V and J calls and clone size come from that table; D and trimming were worked out from the DNA. The sample includes thousands of clones, approximately 88% of them seen just once. The origin of this receptor is a human donor in a cohort sampled during active COVID-19. Sequenced sample: peripheral blood. V usage is TRBV6-6 and J usage is TRBJ2-7; the match to TRBD2 covers 10 bases. CDR3 nucleotide sequence: TGTGCCAGCAGTCCGGGACTAGCGTCATACGAGCAGTACTTC. Encoded protein: CASSPGLASYEQYF.